This T cell receptor (beta chain) was sequenced during a study of response to subunit inactivated influenza vaccine. TCRdb re-derived calls from the RT-PCR reads in MiXCR, one entry per CDR3 protein. The data contain 490,000 or so distinct CDR3 sequences, under 9% of them singletons. This clonotype was seen repeatedly, ten times or more. Antigen: not known. General observations from the study: Researchers suggested that each seasonal influenza vaccination recruits few new T cells.

There are 14 residues in the CDR3. CDR1 and CDR2 from the germline V gene are DFQATT and SNEGSKA (reference sequence). Trimming took off 3 bases at V and 1 base at J, with 9 bases between the two ends. The sequences come from PBMCs from blood, collected roughly 24 months after vaccination. This clonotype was obtained from a man between 50 and 75 years old who received an inactivated influenza vaccine. This chain uses TRBV20-1 with TRBJ2-2, with unresolved D. The CDR3, as DNA: TGCAGTGCTAGCACAGCAGAGAACACCGGGGAGCTGTTTTTT. Its protein is CSASTAENTGELFF.